These T cell receptor beta chains were read from a single sample in a study of control samples from healthy donors and cancer patients. The table came from immunoSEQ multiplex PCR; TCRdb's copy has only in-frame clones and leaves some out. This sample has 150,000 to 200,000 clones, with about 91% found just once. What was sequenced was blood. These receptors originate from a man between 18 and 29 years old in good health. CDR3s include the opening cysteine and the closing phenylalanine or tryptophan. A D gene is named only where the DNA matches it firmly. Expanded clones are given a class, and other clones once, few, many or no size at all.

J,V,size,D,CDR3,DNA
TRBJ2-7,TRBV27,few,.,CASSLSPRHEQYF,TGTGCCAGCAGTTTATCTCCTCGGCACGAGCAGTACTTC
TRBJ1-1,TRBV9,.,.,CASSVSEGTEAFF,TGTGCCAGCAGCGTATCAGAGGGCACTGAAGCTTTCTTT
TRBJ1-1,TRBV7-8,.,.,CASSLVQGSEAFF,TGTGCCAGCAGCTTAGTACAGGGCAGTGAAGCTTTCTTT
TRBJ2-1,TRBV28,.,.,CASSLLGDYNEQFF,TGTGCCAGCAGTTTATTGGGCGACTACAATGAGCAGTTCTTC
TRBJ2-7,TRBV4-2,.,TRBD1,CASSPSGQGIYEQYF,TGTGCCAGCAGCCCTTCGGGACAGGGTATTTACGAGCAGTACTTC
TRBJ1-5,TRBV28,.,.,CASSLSPSRHRRISNQPQHF,TGTGCCAGCAGTTTATCCCCATCTCGCCACAGGAGAATTAGCAATCAGCCCCAGCATTTT
TRBJ1-2,TRBV9,.,TRBD1,CASSVGGGGGYGYTF,TGTGCCAGCAGCGTAGGTGGAGGGGGCGGGTATGGCTACACCTTC
TRBJ2-3,TRBV27,.,.,CASSYQGSTDTQYF,TGTGCCAGCAGTTATCAGGGTAGCACAGATACGCAGTATTTT
TRBJ2-6,TRBV14,.,.,CASSQSGAGANVLTF,TGTGCCAGCAGCCAATCAGGGGCTGGGGCCAACGTCCTGACTTTC
TRBJ2-5,TRBV3-1/TRBV3-2,.,.,CASSQGGTSRTQYF,TGTGCCAGCAGCCAAGGGGGGACGTCGAGGACCCAGTACTTC
TRBJ2-7,TRBV7-2,.,.,CASSSTTGEQYF,TGTGCCAGCAGCTCCACGACGGGTGAGCAGTACTTC
TRBJ2-3,TRBV7-3,.,TRBD2,CASSPARTSGGPTDTQYF,TGTGCCAGCAGCCCTGCGAGAACTAGCGGGGGGCCAACAGATACGCAGTATTTT
TRBJ2-6,TRBV6-5,once,.,CASSQHDSGANVLTF,TGTGCCAGCAGCCAGCACGACTCTGGGGCCAACGTCCTGACTTTC
TRBJ2-2,TRBV11-3,.,.,CASSPKGGAGELFF,TGTGCCAGCAGCCCAAAGGGGGGGGCCGGGGAGCTGTTTTTT
TRBJ2-5,TRBV9,once,.,CASSASTGNSETQYF,TGTGCCAGCAGCGCCTCCACAGGGAACTCAGAGACCCAGTACTTC
TRBJ2-4,TRBV28,.,.,CATKPPPKNIQYF,TGTGCCACCAAACCCCCCCCCAAAAACATTCAGTACTTC
TRBJ2-2,TRBV30,.,TRBD1,CAWSYSRTGRTGELFF,TGTGCCTGGAGTTATAGTCGGACAGGGAGGACCGGGGAGCTGTTTTTT
TRBJ2-4,TRBV7-9,.,TRBD1,CASSLEGGRGNIQYF,TGTGCCAGCAGCTTAGAAGGGGGCCGAGGGAACATTCAGTACTTC
TRBJ2-2,TRBV6-2/TRBV6-3,.,TRBD1,CASSMDRGRGLNTGELFF,TGTGCCAGCAGTATGGACAGGGGGCGAGGTTTGAACACCGGGGAGCTGTTTTTT
TRBJ2-5,TRBV6-2/TRBV6-3,.,.,CASSIQGRQETQYF,TGTGCCAGCAGTATACAGGGTCGGCAAGAGACCCAGTACTTC
TRBJ2-7,TRBV19,.,TRBD2,CASSIGGNRAPYEQYF,TGTGCCAGTAGTATCGGGGGGAACAGAGCCCCCTACGAGCAGTACTTC
TRBJ2-1,TRBV18,.,TRBD2,CASSLTSGGANEQFF,TGTGCCAGCTCGCTGACTAGCGGGGGGGCCAATGAGCAGTTCTTC
TRBJ2-7,TRBV6-1,.,TRBD1,CASSEGQGSAYEQYF,TGTGCCAGCAGTGAGGGACAGGGGTCGGCCTACGAGCAGTACTTC
TRBJ2-3,TRBV24-1,.,TRBD1,CATSDTGTGLTDTQYF,TGTGCCACCAGTGACACCGGGACAGGCCTCACAGATACGCAGTATTTT
TRBJ2-1,TRBV5-6,.,.,CASSSALYNEQFF,TGTGCCAGCAGCTCGGCCCTCTACAATGAGCAGTTCTTC
TRBJ1-1,TRBV7-9,.,TRBD1,CASSLTRQGWAEAFF,TGTGCCAGCAGCTTAACCCGACAGGGATGGGCTGAAGCTTTCTTT
TRBJ2-5,TRBV6-5,.,TRBD1,CASSKTGGLKETQYF,TGTGCCAGCAGTAAGACAGGGGGTTTGAAAGAGACCCAGTACTTC
TRBJ2-2,TRBV11-2,.,.,CASNIQGYTGELFF,TGTGCCAGCAACATTCAGGGTTACACCGGGGAGCTGTTTTTT
TRBJ2-7,TRBV10-1,.,.,CASSKQGGTYEQYF,TGCGCCAGCAGTAAACAGGGCGGAACCTACGAGCAGTACTTC
TRBJ2-2,TRBV19,.,.,CASSTPRGGELFF,TGTGCCAGTAGTACTCCACGTGGAGGGGAGCTGTTTTTT
TRBJ1-1,TRBV6-2/TRBV6-3,.,.,CASGQGRTYTEAFF,TGTGCCAGCGGCCAGGGACGGACCTACACTGAAGCTTTCTTT
TRBJ2-1,TRBV6-5,.,.,CASSPDTYSYNEQFF,TGTGCCAGCAGTCCGGACACCTACTCCTACAATGAGCAGTTCTTC
TRBJ2-3,TRBV16,.,.,CASSQGPGGSAPDTQYF,TGTGCCAGCAGCCAGGGCCCGGGCGGTTCGGCCCCAGATACGCAGTATTTT
TRBJ1-1,TRBV7-2,.,.,CASSLRFGGFMNTEAFF,TGTGCCAGCAGCTTAAGGTTCGGGGGATTCATGAACACTGAAGCTTTCTTT
TRBJ2-1,TRBV5-4,.,TRBD1,CASSKGGDTINEQFF,TGTGCCAGCAGCAAAGGGGGCGACACGATCAATGAGCAGTTCTTC
TRBJ1-4,TRBV7-2,.,.,CASSDRGRLNGNEKLFF,TGTGCCAGCAGCGACCGGGGCCGACTAAACGGTAATGAAAAACTGTTTTTT
TRBJ2-1,TRBV7-3,.,.,CASSLRAGNSYNEQFF,TGTGCCAGCAGCCTCCGAGCGGGCAACTCCTACAATGAGCAGTTCTTC
TRBJ1-6,TRBV30,.,.,CAWLRGAHSPLHF,TGTGCCTGGCTTAGGGGGGCGCATTCACCCCTCCACTTT
TRBJ1-5,TRBV20-1,.,.,CSAREGWPQHF,TGCAGTGCTAGAGAGGGGTGGCCCCAGCATTTT
TRBJ2-2,TRBV2,.,.,CASIRQGNTGELFF,TGTGCCAGCATTCGGCAGGGAAACACCGGGGAGCTGTTTTTT
TRBJ1-5,TRBV28,.,.,CASKGGVFNQPQHF,TGTGCCAGCAAGGGGGGGGTCTTCAATCAGCCCCAGCATTTT
TRBJ2-7,TRBV28,.,.,CASRSGGVREQYF,TGTGCCAGCAGGTCCGGGGGTGTCCGCGAGCAGTACTTC
TRBJ2-1,TRBV3-1/TRBV3-2,few,TRBD2,CASSLSGGASHNEQFF,TGTGCCAGCAGCCTCAGCGGGGGGGCCTCTCACAATGAGCAGTTCTTC
TRBJ1-3,TRBV5-1,.,.,CASSLGSGGSGNTIYF,TGCGCCAGCAGCTTGGGGAGCGGAGGCTCTGGAAACACCATATATTTT
TRBJ2-5,TRBV7-8,.,.,CASAATAQETQYF,TGTGCCAGCGCCGCAACAGCGCAAGAGACCCAGTACTTC
TRBJ2-5,TRBV3-1/TRBV3-2,.,TRBD2,CASSQTSGGLTKKETQYF,TGTGCCAGCAGCCAGACGAGCGGGGGCCTCACCAAGAAAGAGACCCAGTACTTC
TRBJ2-7,TRBV5-8,.,.,CASSSTHGKEQYF,TGTGCCAGCAGCTCGACCCATGGAAAGGAGCAGTACTTC
TRBJ2-7,TRBV5-8,.,TRBD2,CASSLAVSGVTYEQYF,TGTGCCAGCAGCTTGGCCGTTAGCGGGGTCACCTACGAGCAGTACTTC
TRBJ2-2,TRBV5-4,few,TRBD1,CASTIQGVTGELFF,TGTGCCAGCACCATTCAGGGGGTTACCGGGGAGCTGTTTTTT
TRBJ1-5,TRBV30,once,TRBD1,CAWSADRMGVYSNQPQHF,TGTGCCTGGAGTGCGGACAGGATGGGGGTTTATAGCAATCAGCCCCAGCATTTT
TRBJ2-2,TRBV6-2/TRBV6-3,.,.,CASSPRQDLHTGELFF,TGTGCCAGCAGTCCGCGACAGGACCTACACACCGGGGAGCTGTTTTTT
TRBJ2-3,TRBV7-3,.,TRBD2,CASSLAGLASTDTQYF,TGTGCCAGCAGCCTCGCGGGACTAGCGAGCACAGATACGCAGTATTTT
TRBJ2-5,TRBV5-6,.,TRBD1,CASSFVPGGGETQYF,TGTGCCAGCAGCTTTGTGCCAGGGGGCGGGGAGACCCAGTACTTC
TRBJ2-3,TRBV5-1,.,TRBD1,CASSTGTGADTQYF,TGCGCCAGCAGTACCGGGACAGGGGCAGATACGCAGTATTTT